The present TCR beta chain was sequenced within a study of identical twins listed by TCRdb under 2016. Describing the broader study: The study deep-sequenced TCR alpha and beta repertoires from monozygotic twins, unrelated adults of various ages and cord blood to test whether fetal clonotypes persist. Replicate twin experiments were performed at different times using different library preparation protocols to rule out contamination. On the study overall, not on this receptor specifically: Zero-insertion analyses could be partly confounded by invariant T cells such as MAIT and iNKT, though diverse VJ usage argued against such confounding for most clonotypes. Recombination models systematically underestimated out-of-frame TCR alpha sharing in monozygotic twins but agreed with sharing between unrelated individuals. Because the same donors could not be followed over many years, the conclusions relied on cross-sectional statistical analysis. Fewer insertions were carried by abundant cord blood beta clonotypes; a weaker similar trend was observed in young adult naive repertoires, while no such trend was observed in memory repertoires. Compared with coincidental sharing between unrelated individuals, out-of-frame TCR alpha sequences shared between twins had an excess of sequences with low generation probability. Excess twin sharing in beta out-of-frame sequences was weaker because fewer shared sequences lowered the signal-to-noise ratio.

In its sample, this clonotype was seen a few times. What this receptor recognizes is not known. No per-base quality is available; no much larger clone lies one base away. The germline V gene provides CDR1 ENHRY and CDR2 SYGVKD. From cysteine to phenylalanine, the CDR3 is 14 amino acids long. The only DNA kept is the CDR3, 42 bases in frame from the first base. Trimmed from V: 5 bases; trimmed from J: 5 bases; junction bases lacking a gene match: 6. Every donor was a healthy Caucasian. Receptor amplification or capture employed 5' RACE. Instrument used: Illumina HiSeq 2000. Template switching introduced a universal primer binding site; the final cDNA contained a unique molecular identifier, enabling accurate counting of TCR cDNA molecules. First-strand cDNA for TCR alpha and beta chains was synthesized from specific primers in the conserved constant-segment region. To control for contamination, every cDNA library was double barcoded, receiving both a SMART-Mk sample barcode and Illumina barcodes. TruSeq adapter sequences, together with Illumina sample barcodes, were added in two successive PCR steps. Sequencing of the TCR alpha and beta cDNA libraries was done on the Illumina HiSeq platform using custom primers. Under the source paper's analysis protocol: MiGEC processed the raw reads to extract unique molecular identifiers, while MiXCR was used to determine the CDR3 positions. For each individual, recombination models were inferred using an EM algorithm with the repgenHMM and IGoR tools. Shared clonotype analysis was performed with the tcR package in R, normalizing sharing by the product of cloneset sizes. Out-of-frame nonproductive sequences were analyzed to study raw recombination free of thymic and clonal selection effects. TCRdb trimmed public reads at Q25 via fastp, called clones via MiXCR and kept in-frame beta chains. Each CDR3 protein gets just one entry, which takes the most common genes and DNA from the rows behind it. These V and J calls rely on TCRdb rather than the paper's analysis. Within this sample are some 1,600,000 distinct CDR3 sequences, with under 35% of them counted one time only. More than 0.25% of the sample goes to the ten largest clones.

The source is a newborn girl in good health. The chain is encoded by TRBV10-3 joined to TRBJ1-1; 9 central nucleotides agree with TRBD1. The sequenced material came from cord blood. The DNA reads TGTGCCATCAGTAAGGGACAGGGTAAGACTGAAGCTTTCTTT. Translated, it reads CAISKGQGKTEAFF.